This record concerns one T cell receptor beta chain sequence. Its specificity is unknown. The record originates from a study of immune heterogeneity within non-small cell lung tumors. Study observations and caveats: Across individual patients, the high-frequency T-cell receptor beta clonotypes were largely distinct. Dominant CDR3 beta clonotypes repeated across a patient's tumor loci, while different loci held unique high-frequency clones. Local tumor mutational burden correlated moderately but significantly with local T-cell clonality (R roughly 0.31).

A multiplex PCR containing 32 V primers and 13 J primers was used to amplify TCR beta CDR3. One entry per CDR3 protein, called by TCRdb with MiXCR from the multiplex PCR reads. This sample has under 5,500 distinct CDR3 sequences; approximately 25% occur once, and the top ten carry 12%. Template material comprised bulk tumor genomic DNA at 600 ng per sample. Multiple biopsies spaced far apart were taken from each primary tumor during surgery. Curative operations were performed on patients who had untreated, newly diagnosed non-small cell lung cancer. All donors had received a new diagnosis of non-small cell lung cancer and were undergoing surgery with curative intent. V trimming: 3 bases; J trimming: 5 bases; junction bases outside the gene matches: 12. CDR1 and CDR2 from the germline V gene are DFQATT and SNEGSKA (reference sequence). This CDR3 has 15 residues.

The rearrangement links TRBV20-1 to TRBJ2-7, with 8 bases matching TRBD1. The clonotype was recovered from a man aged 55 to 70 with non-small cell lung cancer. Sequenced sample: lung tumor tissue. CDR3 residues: CSASFVGQGVNEQYF. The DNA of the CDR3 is TGCAGTGCTAGTTTTGTCGGACAGGGCGTCAACGAGCAGTACTTC.